The rows below give T cell receptor beta chains drawn from one sample of a study of T cells expressing NK-cell markers. TCRdb reworked the 5' RACE reads into one entry per CDR3 protein, no DNA. The sample yields hundreds of thousands of distinct CDR3 sequences, of which the top ten take up around 4%. The specimen was blood T cells: a sorted CD56 or NKG2C T cell subset, CD4+ or CD8+ T cells, or bulk PBMC T cells (not recorded which). All receptors derive from a man aged 18 to 30 in good health. CDR3s include the opening cysteine and the closing phenylalanine or tryptophan.

TRBV5-1	TRBJ2-2	CASTLPGQGQVNTGELFF
TRBV5-1	TRBJ2-5	CASSLGVSRPAETQYF
TRBV5-1	TRBJ2-3	CASSLANEGGADTQYF
TRBV11-2	TRBJ1-1	CASSLGYSGHENTEAFF
TRBV9	TRBJ2-7	CASSVSPRTATYEQYF
TRBV27	TRBJ2-7	CASSLGTGEYEQYF
TRBV5-5	TRBJ2-1	CASSLLAGDRNEQFF
TRBV5-5	TRBJ2-3	CASSLFSGATDTQYF
TRBV29-1	TRBJ2-4	CSVTGLAGVTKNIQYF
TRBV14	TRBJ2-1	CASSQLTGSNEQFF
TRBV6-1	TRBJ2-6	CASLSWVSGANVLTF
TRBV29-1	TRBJ1-2	CSVVGGPTYYGYTF
TRBV6-5	TRBJ2-1	CASSWTSGWGDEQFF
TRBV5-1	TRBJ2-5	CASLIVKVGTQYF
TRBV20-1	TRBJ1-1	CSASTGGSNTEAFF
TRBV6-5	TRBJ1-1	CASSYGRGLNTEAFF